This T cell receptor (beta chain) was captured in a study of blood T cells in healthy people across ages. A J-beta primer mix and a sample-barcoded 5' primer were used in a second PCR of about 7 to 11 cycles. Via MiXCR, TCRdb re-called the 5' RACE reads, giving one row per CDR3 protein. The table lists 1.5 million to 2 million distinct CDR3 sequences, roughly 52% of them singletons. The CDR3 extends over 13 amino acids. CDR1 MNHEY and CDR2 SVGEGT come from the germline V gene. V lost 6 bases and J lost 13; bases outside the gene matches: 11. This clonotype was seen many times. Its antigen is currently unknown. Each sample yielded at least 6 million isolated PBMCs. Whole-study findings and limits: TCR beta diversity, measured per million T cells, fell in a roughly linear way with age. Long-lived donors carried more naive CD4+ cells and greater diversity than aged donors.

Sequencing was done on a sample of blood. The gene calls are TRBV6-2 or TRBV6-3 and TRBJ2-1; 8 bases are a match to TRBD2. This receptor was obtained from a woman aged 35 to 49 in good health. The CDR3 DNA reads as TGTGCCAGCAGCCAGGCGGGGGGCCGACGACAGTTCTTC. Amino acids: CASSQAGGRRQFF.